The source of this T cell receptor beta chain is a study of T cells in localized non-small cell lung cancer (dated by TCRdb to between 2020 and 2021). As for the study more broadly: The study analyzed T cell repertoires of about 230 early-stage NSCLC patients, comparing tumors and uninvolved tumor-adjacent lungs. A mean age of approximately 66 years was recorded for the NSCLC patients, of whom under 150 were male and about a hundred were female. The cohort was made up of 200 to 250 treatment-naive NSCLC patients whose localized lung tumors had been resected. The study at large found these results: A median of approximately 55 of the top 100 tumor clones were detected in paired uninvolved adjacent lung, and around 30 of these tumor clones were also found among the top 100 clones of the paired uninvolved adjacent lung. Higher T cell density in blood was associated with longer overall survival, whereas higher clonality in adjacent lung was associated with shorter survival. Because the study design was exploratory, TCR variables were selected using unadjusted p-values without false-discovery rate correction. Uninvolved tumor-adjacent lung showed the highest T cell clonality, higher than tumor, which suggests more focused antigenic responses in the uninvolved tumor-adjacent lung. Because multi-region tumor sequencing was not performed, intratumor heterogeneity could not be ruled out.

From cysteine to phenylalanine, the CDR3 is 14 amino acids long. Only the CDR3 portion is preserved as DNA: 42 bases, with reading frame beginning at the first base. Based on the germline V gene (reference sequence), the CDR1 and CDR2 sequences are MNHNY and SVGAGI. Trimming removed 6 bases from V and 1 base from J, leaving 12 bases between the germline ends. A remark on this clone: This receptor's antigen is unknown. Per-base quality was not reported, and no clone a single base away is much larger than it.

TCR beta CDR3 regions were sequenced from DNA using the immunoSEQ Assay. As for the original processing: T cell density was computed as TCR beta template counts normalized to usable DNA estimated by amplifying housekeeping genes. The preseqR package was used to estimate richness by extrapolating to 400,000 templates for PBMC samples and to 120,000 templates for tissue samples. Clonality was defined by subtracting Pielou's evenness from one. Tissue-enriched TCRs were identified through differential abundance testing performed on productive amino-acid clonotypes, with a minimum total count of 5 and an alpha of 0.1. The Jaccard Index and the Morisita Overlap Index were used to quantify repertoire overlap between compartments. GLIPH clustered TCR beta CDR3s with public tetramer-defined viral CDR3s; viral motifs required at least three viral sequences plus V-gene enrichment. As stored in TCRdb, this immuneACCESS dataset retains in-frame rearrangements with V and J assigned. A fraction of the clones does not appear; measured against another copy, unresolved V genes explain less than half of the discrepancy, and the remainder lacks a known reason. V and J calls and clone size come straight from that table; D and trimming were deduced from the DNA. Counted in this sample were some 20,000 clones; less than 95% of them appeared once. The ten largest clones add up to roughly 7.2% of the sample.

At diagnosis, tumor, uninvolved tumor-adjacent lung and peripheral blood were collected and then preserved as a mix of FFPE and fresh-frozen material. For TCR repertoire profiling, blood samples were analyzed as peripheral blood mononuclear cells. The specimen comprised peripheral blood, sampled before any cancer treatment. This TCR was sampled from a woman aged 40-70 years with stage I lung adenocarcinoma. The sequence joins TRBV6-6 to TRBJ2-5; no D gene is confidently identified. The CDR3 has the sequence CASRETAVQETQYF. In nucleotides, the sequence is TGTGCCAGCAGAGAGACGGCGGTCCAAGAGACCCAGTACTTC.